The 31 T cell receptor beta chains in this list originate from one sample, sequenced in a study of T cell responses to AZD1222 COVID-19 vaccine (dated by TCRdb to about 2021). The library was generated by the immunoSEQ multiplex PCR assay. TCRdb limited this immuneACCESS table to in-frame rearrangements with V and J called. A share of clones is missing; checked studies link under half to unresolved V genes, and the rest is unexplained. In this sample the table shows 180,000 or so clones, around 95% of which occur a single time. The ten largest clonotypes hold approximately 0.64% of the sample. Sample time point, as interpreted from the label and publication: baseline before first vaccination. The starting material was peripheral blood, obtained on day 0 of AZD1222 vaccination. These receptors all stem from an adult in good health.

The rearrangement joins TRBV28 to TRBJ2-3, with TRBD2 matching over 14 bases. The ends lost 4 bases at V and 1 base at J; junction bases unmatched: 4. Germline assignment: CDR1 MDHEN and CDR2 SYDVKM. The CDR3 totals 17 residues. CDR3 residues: CASSWTSGRRGTDTQYF. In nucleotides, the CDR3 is TGTGCCAGCAGTTGGACTAGCGGGAGGCGAGGCACAGATACGCAGTATTTT.

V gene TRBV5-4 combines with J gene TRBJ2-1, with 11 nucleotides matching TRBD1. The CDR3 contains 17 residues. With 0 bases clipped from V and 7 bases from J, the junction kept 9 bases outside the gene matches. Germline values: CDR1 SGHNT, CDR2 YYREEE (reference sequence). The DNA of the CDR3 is TGTGCCAGCAGCTTGGGTATGGGACAGGGGGGTTTGAATGAGCAGTTCTTC. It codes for CASSLGMGQGGLNEQFF.

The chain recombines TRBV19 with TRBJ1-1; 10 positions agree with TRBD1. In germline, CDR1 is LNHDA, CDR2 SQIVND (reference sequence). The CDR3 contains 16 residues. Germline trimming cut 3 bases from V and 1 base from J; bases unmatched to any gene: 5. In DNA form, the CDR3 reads TGTGCCAGTAGTATGTGGGGACAGGGGAAGAACACTGAAGCTTTCTTT. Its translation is CASSMWGQGKNTEAFF.

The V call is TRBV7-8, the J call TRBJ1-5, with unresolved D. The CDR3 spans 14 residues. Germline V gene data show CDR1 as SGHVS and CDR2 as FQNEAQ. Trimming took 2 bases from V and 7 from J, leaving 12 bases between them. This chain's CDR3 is CASSLRGPRQPQHF. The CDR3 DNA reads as TGTGCCAGCAGCTTACGCGGACCTCGACAGCCCCAGCATTTT.

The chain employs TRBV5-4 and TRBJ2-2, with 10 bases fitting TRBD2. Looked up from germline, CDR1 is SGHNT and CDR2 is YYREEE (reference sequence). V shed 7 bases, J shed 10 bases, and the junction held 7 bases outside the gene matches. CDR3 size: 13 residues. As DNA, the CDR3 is TGTGCCAGCGGTAGCGGGAGGAGGGAGGAGCTGTTTTTT. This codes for CASGSGRREELFF.

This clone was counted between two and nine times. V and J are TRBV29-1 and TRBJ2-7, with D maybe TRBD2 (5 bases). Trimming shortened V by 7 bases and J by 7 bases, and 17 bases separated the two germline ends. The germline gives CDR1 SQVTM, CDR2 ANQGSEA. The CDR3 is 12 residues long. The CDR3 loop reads CSARGLAWEQYF. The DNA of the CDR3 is TGCAGCGCAAGAGGACTGGCGTGGGAGCAGTACTTC.

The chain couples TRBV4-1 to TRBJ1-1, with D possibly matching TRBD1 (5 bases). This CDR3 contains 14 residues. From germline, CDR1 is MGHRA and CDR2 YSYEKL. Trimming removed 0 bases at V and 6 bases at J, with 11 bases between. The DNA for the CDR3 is TGCGCCAGCAGCCAAGAACCCAGGGAGGCTGAAGCTTTCTTT. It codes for CASSQEPREAEAFF.

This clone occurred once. In DNA form, the CDR3 reads TGTGCCAGCAGCCAAGGGACTAGCGGGATAACCGAGCAGTACTTC. Translated, it gives CASSQGTSGITEQYF. The J gene is TRBJ2-7, the V gene TRBV3-1 (or the pseudogene TRBV3-2); 12 positions agree with TRBD2. V gave up 1 base and J gave up 6 bases; unmatched junction bases: 4. Per germline, CDR1 LGHDT and CDR2 YNNKEL (reference sequence). The CDR3 runs to 15 residues.

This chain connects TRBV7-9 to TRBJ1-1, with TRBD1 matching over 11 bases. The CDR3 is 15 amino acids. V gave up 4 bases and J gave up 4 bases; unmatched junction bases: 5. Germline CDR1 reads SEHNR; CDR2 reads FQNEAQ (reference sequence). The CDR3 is CASSSPGTGGTEAFF. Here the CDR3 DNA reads TGTGCCAGCAGCTCCCCCGGGACAGGGGGCACTGAAGCTTTCTTT.

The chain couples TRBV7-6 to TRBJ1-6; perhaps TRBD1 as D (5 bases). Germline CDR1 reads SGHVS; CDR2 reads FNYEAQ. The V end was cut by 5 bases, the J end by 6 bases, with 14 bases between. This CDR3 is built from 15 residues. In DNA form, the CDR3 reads TGTGCCAGCAGCCCTTGGGGCAGCCCTAATTCACCCCTCCACTTT. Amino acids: CASSPWGSPNSPLHF. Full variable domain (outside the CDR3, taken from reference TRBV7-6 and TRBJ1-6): GAGVSQSPRYKVTKRGQDVALRCDPISGHVSLYWYRQALGQGPEFLTYFNYEAQQDKSGLPNDRFSAERPEGSISTLTIQRTEQRDSAMYRCASSPWGSPNSPLHFGNGTRLTVT.

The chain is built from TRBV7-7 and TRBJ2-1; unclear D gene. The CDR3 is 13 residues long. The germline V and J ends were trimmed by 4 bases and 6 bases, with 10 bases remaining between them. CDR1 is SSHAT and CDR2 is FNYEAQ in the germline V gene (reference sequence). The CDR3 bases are TGTGCCAGCAGCTCGGACCCTTTCAATGAGCAGTTCTTC. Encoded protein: CASSSDPFNEQFF.

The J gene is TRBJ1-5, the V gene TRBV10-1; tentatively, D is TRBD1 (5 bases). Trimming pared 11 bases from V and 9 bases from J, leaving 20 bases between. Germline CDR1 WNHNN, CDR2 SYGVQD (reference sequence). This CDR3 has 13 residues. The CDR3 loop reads CASDSPKIRPQHF. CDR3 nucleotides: TGCGCCTCCGACAGTCCAAAAATTAGGCCCCAGCATTTT.

The CDR3 is CASSVRQGNTGELFF. The CDR3 DNA follows: TGCGCCAGCAGCGTGAGACAGGGTAACACCGGGGAGCTGTTTTTT. The rearrangement uses TRBV5-1 and TRBJ2-2; TRBD1 matches 7 bases. Germline V gene lookup returns CDR1 SGHRS and CDR2 YFSETQ. CDR3 length: 15 residues. V was clipped by 4 bases and J by 2 bases; unmatched bases: 5.

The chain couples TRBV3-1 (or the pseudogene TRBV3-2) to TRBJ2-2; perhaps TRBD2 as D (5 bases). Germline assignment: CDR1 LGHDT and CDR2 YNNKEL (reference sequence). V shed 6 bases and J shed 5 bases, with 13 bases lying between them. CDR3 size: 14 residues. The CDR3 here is CASRWLAGTGELFF. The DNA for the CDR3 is TGTGCCAGCAGGTGGCTAGCCGGGACCGGGGAGCTGTTTTTT.

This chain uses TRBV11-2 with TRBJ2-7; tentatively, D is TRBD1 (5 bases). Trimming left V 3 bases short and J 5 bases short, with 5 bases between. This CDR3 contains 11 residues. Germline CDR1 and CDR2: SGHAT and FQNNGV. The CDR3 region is CASSFRDEQYF. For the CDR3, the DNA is TGTGCCAGCAGCTTCAGGGACGAGCAGTACTTC.

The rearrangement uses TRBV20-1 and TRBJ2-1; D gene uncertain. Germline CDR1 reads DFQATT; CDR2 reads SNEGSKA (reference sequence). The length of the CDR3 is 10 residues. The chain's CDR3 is CSPSYNEQFF. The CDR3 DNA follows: TGCAGCCCGAGTTACAATGAGCAGTTCTTC.

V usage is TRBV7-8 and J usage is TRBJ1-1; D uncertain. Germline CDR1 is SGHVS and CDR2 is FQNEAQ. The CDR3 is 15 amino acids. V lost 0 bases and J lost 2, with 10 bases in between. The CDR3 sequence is CASSLAALGNTEAFF. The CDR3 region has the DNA TGTGCCAGCAGCTTAGCGGCCCTCGGAAACACTGAAGCTTTCTTT. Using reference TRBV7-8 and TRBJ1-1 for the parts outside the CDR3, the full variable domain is GAGVSQSPRYKVAKRGQDVALRCDPISGHVSLFWYQQALGQGPEFLTYFQNEAQLDKSGLPSDRFFAERPEGSVSTLKIQRTQQEDSAVYLCASSLAALGNTEAFFGQGTRLTVV.

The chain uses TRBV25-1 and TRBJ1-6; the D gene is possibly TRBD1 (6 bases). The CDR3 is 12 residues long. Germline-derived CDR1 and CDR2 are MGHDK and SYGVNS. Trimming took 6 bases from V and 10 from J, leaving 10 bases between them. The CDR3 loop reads CASREGTSPLHF. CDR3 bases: TGTGCCAGCAGGGAGGGGACATCACCCCTCCACTTT. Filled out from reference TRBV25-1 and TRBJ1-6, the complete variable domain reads EADIYQTPRYLVIGTGKKITLECSQTMGHDKMYWYQQDPGMELHLIHYSYGVNSTEKGDLSSESTVSRIRTEHFPLTLESARPSHTSQYLCASREGTSPLHFGNGTRLTVT.

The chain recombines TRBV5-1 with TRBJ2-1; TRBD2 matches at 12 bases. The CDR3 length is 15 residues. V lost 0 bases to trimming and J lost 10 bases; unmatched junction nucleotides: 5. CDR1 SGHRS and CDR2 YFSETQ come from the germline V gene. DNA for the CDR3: TGCGCCAGCAGCTTGGCAGGACTAGCGGGACAGGAGCAGTTCTTC. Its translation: CASSLAGLAGQEQFF.

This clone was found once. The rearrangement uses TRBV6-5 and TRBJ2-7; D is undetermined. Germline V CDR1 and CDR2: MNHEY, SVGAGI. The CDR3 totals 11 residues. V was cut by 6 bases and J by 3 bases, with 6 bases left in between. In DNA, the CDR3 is TGTGCCAGCAGAATGGTCTACGAGCAGTACTTC. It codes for CASRMVYEQYF.

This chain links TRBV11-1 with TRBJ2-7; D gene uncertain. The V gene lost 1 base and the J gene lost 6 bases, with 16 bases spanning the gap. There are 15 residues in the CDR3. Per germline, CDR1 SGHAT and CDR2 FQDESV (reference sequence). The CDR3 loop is CASSLGPEQGREQYF. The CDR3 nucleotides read TGTGCCAGCAGCTTAGGGCCGGAGCAAGGGCGCGAGCAGTACTTC.

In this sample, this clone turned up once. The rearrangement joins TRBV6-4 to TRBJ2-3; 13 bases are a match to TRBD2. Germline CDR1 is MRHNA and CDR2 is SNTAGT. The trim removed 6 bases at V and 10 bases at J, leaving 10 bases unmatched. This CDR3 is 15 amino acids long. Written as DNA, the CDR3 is TGTGCCAGCAGCGATGGACTAGCGGGGGCCTTTGCGCAGTATTTT. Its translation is CASSDGLAGAFAQYF.

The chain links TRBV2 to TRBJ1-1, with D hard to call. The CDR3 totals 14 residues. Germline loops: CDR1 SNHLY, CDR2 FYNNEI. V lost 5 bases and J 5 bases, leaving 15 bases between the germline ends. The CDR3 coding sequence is TGTGCCAGCAGTCTAAGGGAGGGATGGACTGAAGCTTTCTTT. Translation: CASSLREGWTEAFF.

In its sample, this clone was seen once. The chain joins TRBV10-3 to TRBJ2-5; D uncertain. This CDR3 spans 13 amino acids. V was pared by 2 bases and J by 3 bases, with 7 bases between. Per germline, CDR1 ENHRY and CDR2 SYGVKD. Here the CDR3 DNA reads TGTGCCATCAGTGAGGCAGAGAAAGAGACCCAGTACTTC. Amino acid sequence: CAISEAEKETQYF.

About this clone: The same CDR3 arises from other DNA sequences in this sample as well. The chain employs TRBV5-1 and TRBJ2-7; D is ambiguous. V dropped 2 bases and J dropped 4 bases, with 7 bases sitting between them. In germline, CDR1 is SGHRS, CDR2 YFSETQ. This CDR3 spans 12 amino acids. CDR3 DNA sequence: TGCGCCAGCAGCTTAAACGGGTACGAGCAGTACTTC. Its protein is CASSLNGYEQYF.

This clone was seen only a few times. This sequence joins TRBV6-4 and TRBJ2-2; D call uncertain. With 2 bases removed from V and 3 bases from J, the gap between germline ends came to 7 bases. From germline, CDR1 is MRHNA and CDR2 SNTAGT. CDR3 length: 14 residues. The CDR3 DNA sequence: TGTGCCAGCAGTGACATCGGAGACACCGGGGAGCTGTTTTTT. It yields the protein CASSDIGDTGELFF.

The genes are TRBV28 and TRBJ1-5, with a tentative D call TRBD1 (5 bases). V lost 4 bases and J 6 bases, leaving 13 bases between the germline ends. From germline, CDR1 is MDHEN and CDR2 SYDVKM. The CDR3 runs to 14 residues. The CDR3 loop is CASSWDGDPQPQHF. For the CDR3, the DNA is TGTGCCAGCAGTTGGGACGGGGACCCTCAGCCCCAGCATTTT.

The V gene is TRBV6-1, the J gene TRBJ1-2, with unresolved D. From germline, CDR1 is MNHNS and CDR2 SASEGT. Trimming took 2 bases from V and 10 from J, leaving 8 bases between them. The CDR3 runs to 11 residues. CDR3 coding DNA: TGTGCCAGCAGTGAACAGCGTGCCTACACCTTC. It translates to CASSEQRAYTF.

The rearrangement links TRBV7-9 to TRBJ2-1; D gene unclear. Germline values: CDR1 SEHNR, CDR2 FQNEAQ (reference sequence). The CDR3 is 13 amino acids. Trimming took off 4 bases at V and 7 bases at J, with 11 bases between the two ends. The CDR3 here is CASSSSVSNEQFF. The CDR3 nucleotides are TGTGCCAGCAGCTCCTCAGTTTCGAATGAGCAGTTCTTC.

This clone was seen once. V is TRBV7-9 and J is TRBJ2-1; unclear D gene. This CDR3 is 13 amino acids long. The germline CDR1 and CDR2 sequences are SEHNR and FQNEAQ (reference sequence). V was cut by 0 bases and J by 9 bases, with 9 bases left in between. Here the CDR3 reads CASSLAVAVEQFF. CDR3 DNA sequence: TGTGCCAGCAGCTTAGCGGTGGCTGTTGAGCAGTTCTTC.

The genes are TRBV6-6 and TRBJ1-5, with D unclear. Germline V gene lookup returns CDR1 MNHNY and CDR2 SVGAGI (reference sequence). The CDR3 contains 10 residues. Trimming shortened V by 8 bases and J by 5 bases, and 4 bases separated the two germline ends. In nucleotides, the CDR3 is TGTGCCAGCGGCGATCAGCCCCAGCATTTT. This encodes CASGDQPQHF.